This TCR beta chain was found in a study of CD8+CD57+ T cells in acquired aplastic anemia. This CDR3 region has 17 residues. CDR1 SSHAT and CDR2 FNYEAQ come from the germline V gene (reference sequence). General observations from the study: Around 29 CD8+ CDR3 sequences were shared between patients and controls.

TCR beta VDJ and CDR3 profiles were obtained from a genomic DNA template. TCRdb redid the calling of the reads with MiXCR, one entry per CDR3 protein. The sample contains approximately 470,000 distinct CDR3 sequences, around 32% of which appear only once. In patients chosen for sequencing, flow cytometry had shown CD8+CD57+ cell expansion. Worth noting for this clonotype: Antigen unknown. At one of its ends the junction is not consistent with the germline gene, which may arise from a read error.

This rearrangement joins TRBV7-7 to TRBJ2-2, with 8 bases aligning to TRBD1. This sequence originates from a human donor with aplastic anemia. Sequencing used sorted CD4+, CD8+, or CD8+CD57+ T cells (not recorded which) from PBMCs. For the CDR3, the DNA is TGTGCTAGCAGCCAAGGACAGGGAGCCCTGAACACCGGGGAGCTGTTTTTT. Its protein is CASSQGQGALNTGELFF.